Presented here are 21 T cell receptor beta chains from one specimen sequenced in a study of CD8+CD57+ T cells in acquired aplastic anemia. TCR beta VDJ and CDR3 profiles were obtained from a genomic DNA template. Via MiXCR, TCRdb re-called the reads, giving one row per CDR3 protein. The profile shows approximately 470,000 distinct CDR3 sequences, around 30% of them singletons. Patients picked for sequencing had shown CD8+CD57+ cell expansion detected by flow cytometry. The specimen sequenced was sorted CD4+, CD8+, or CD8+CD57+ T cells (not recorded which) from PBMCs. The origin of the receptors is a human donor with aplastic anemia.

The chain recombines TRBV24-1 with TRBJ2-2, with D possibly being TRBD1 (6 bases). The CDR3 is made up of 14 amino acids. Germline CDR1 is KGHDR and CDR2 is SFDVKD. V was shortened by 11 bases and J by 1 base, with 13 bases between the two germline ends. The CDR3 loop reads CASRRQENTGELFF. As DNA, the CDR3 is TGTGCCAGCCGACGACAGGAGAACACCGGGGAGCTGTTTTTT.

This chain joins TRBV6-5 and TRBJ2-7, with D possibly being TRBD1 (5 bases). The CDR3 sequence is 15 residues long. The germline V gene has CDR1 MNHEY and CDR2 SVGAGI. The ends were cut back, 0 bases at V and 5 bases at J, with 14 bases in the middle. This CDR3 reads CASSYSADKGNEQYF. The CDR3 region has the DNA TGTGCCAGCAGTTACTCGGCGGACAAGGGGAACGAGCAGTACTTC.

This clonotype was counted many times. The chain links TRBV12-3 or TRBV12-4 to TRBJ2-7; D may correspond to TRBD1 or TRBD2 (6 bases each). The CDR3 extends over 15 amino acids. V lost 3 bases and J 5 bases, leaving 17 bases between the germline ends. CDR3 in amino acids: CASSFDGGRRHEQYF. DNA for the CDR3: TGTGCCAGCAGTTTCGATGGGGGGCGCAGACACGAGCAGTACTTC.

The CDR3 DNA follows: TGTGCCAGCAGCTTGACAGGGGCCGCTTCCTATGGCTACACCTTC. It yields the protein CASSLTGAASYGYTF. V gene TRBV2 combines with J gene TRBJ1-2, with 8 bases that match TRBD1. The V and J ends lost 6 bases and 4 bases, in that order; junction bases with no gene match: 10. The CDR3 loop spans 15 amino acids. CDR1 is SNHLY and CDR2 is FYNNEI in the germline V gene.

The rearrangement joins TRBV12-3 or TRBV12-4 to TRBJ1-1; D is possibly TRBD1 (5 bases). CDR3 length: 13 residues. The V end was cut by 6 bases, the J end by 5 bases, with 13 bases between. This CDR3 is CASRQGAMTEAFF. The CDR3, as DNA: TGTGCCAGCAGGCAAGGGGCTATGACTGAAGCTTTCTTT.

The V gene is TRBV6-1, the J gene TRBJ1-5, with D possibly being TRBD1 (5 bases). The V end lost 3 bases, the J end lost 7 bases, and 13 bases lay between the germline ends. CDR3 length equals 14 residues. CDR1 is MNHNS and CDR2 is SASEGT in the germline V gene. CDR3 DNA: TGTGCCAGCAGTGATCAGGGTTTCGGCCAGCCCCAGCATTTT. Its protein is CASSDQGFGQPQHF.

The rearrangement joins TRBV20-1 to TRBJ1-4, with unresolved D. This CDR3 is built from 15 residues. CDR1 and CDR2 from the germline V gene are DFQATT and SNEGSKA (reference sequence). V lost 0 bases to trimming and J lost 7 bases, with 15 bases between them. In DNA form, the CDR3 reads TGCAGTGCTAGAGATGGGCGGGTGGAAGGTGAAAAACTGTTTTTT. Translating it yields CSARDGRVEGEKLFF.

The rearrangement uses TRBV28 and TRBJ2-7; possibly TRBD2 for D (6 bases). In germline, CDR1 is MDHEN, CDR2 SYDVKM. This CDR3 contains 15 residues. V gave up 7 bases and J gave up 5 bases, with 21 bases separating them. The CDR3 spells CASTPPTGSINEQYF. The CDR3 DNA is TGTGCCAGCACCCCACCTACCGGGAGCATCAACGAGCAGTACTTC.

The rearrangement links TRBV15 to TRBJ1-2; unclear D gene. Trimming removed 0 bases at V and 8 bases at J, with 13 bases between. The CDR3 covers 14 residues. Germline loops: CDR1 LNHNV, CDR2 YYDKDF (reference sequence). CDR3 nucleotide sequence: TGTGCCACCAGCAGAGATACTTGGGATCGGGGCTACACCTTC. Translation: CATSRDTWDRGYTF.

The CDR3 loop reads CSASVAFGDTEAFF. CDR3 nucleotide sequence: TGCAGTGCTAGTGTCGCATTCGGGGACACTGAAGCTTTCTTT. The rearrangement joins TRBV20-1 to TRBJ1-1; D gene ambiguous. The CDR3 runs 14 residues. Per germline, CDR1 DFQATT and CDR2 SNEGSKA (reference sequence). Trimming shortened V by 3 bases and J by 3 bases, and 14 bases separated the two germline ends.

In this sample, this clonotype turned up many times. The rearrangement uses TRBV7-2 and TRBJ2-5; 11 bases line up with TRBD2. CDR1 and CDR2 (germline): SGHTA, FQGNSA. CDR3 length: 14 amino acids. V dropped 10 bases and J dropped 5; count of bases not matched to a gene: 9. CDR3 nucleotides: TGTGCCACCGGGACTAGCGGTGGGCGGGAGACCCAGTACTTC. Its translation is CATGTSGGRETQYF.

Ten or more counts support this clonotype. This chain connects TRBV7-3 to TRBJ1-2, with 7 bases that match TRBD1. With V trimmed by 2 bases and J by 8 bases, 14 bases remained unmatched. The CDR3 spans 16 residues. The V gene's germline CDR1 is SGHTA and CDR2 FQGTGA. CDR3 in amino acids: CASSLGSQGDFSGYTF. CDR3 bases: TGTGCCAGCAGCTTAGGTTCTCAGGGGGACTTTAGCGGCTACACCTTC.

For this clonotype: A much more abundant neighbour one base away suggests this may be a read error. The genes are TRBV7-9 and TRBJ2-7, with 11 positions matching TRBD1. After removal of 7 bases from V and 6 bases from J, the junction contained 11 bases not matched to a gene. From germline, CDR1 is SEHNR and CDR2 FQNEAQ (reference sequence). The CDR3 spans 15 residues. CDR3 DNA sequence: TGTGCCAGCAACCTCCCGGGACAGGGGGTTCCCGAGCAGTACTTC. Its protein is CASNLPGQGVPEQYF.

The chain carries TRBV6-4 and TRBJ1-3; no firm D call. Trimming took off 2 bases at V and 0 bases at J, with 11 bases between the two ends. This CDR3 comprises 16 residues. From germline, CDR1 is MRHNA and CDR2 SNTAGT. CDR3 in DNA: TGTGCCAGCAGTGACAGGGTTGGCATCTCTGGAAACACCATATATTTT. Translated: CASSDRVGISGNTIYF.

The sample holds many counts of this clonotype. V usage is TRBV11-2 and J usage is TRBJ2-1; D ambiguous. CDR1 is SGHAT, CDR2 FQNNGV, per germline. This CDR3 has 14 amino acids. The V gene lost 0 bases and the J gene lost 4 bases, with 7 bases spanning the gap. The CDR3 reads CASSLDATYNEQFF. CDR3 bases: TGTGCCAGCAGCTTAGATGCGACTTACAATGAGCAGTTCTTC.

The gene calls are TRBV11-2 and TRBJ2-3, with D hard to call. Germline CDR1 SGHAT, CDR2 FQNNGV. Trimming shortened V by 5 bases and J by 0 bases, and 15 bases separated the two germline ends. The CDR3 totals 16 residues. CDR3 in DNA: TGTGCCAGCAGCCCGGGTGGGAAACAAAGCACAGATACGCAGTATTTT. Protein product: CASSPGGKQSTDTQYF.

This clonotype showed up just a few times. The chain employs TRBV7-2 and TRBJ2-1; 7 positions match TRBD2. The CDR3 contains 16 residues. Per the germline V gene, CDR1 is SGHTA and CDR2 is FQGNSA. Losses at the gene ends were 1 base for V and 5 bases for J; bases not matched to a gene: 8. The CDR3: CASSLVSLAENNEQFF. The CDR3 DNA sequence: TGTGCCAGCAGCTTAGTGTCGCTAGCGGAGAACAATGAGCAGTTCTTC.

This clonotype showed up many times. V gene TRBV7-9 combines with J gene TRBJ2-7; 8 bases fit TRBD1. Germline lookup yields CDR1 SEHNR and CDR2 FQNEAQ (reference sequence). The CDR3 has 14 residues. The ends lost 1 base at V and 2 bases at J; junction bases unmatched: 1. The CDR3 DNA is TGTGCCAGCAGCTTAGGGGACAGGACCTACGAGCAGTACTTC. Its translation is CASSLGDRTYEQYF.

This clonotype was observed a handful of times. V usage is TRBV7-2 and J usage is TRBJ2-1; D unclear. Germline V gives CDR1 SGHTA, CDR2 FQGNSA. The CDR3 loop spans 12 amino acids. With 6 bases removed from V and 8 bases from J, the gap between germline ends came to 11 bases. CDR3 nucleotide sequence: TGTGCCAGCAGTGAGGCGAGAGATGAGCAGTTCTTC. Encoded protein: CASSEARDEQFF.

Points on this clonotype: This may arise from a read error, as a much more abundant clone is one base away. J is TRBJ2-7 and V is TRBV7-2; possibly TRBD1 for D (6 bases). The CDR3 covers 12 residues. Per germline, CDR1 SGHTA and CDR2 FQGNSA. The chain's CDR3 is CASSLDQGLPHF. Written as DNA, the CDR3 is TGTGCCAGCAGCCTAGACCAGGGGTTACCGCACTTC.

On this clonotype: A clone one base away is much larger, so this may be a read error. The CDR3 bases are TGTGCCACCAGTGATCGGCAAGTCCCAACCTATAGGCAGTATTTT. Protein: CATSDRQVPTYRQYF. V and J are TRBV24-1 and TRBJ2-3; D uncertain. The CDR3 consists of 15 residues. The V and J ends lost 3 bases and 11 bases respectively, with 20 bases between them. Germline loops: CDR1 KGHDR, CDR2 SFDVKD.